Below, one T cell receptor (beta chain) is given with its context. The target of this receptor is not known. Per-nucleotide qualities are absent, and no much larger clonotype sits a single base away. The entry originates in a study of blood T cell repertoires in COVID-19 (dated by TCRdb to 2020 to 2021). Broadly, across the study: The collaborator samples originated in the United States, Italy and Spain and spanned the acute and convalescent phases of COVID-19. Where available, HLA class I and class II types were taken from metadata supplied by the sample provider and were not determined by assay-based typing. The repertoires were made available in a free public database intended to serve as a resource for research on the immune response to SARS-CoV-2. The prospective study material was composed of cDNA or gDNA derived from T cells, B-cell-depleted T cells, or PBMCs. Subjects who had been exposed to COVID-19, were actively infected with it, or had recovered from it provided the deeply sampled blood TCRbeta repertoires that made up the dataset. The samples were drawn from the first 160 participants of the ongoing ImmuneRACE study and from 950 to 1,500 subjects provided by 6 global collaborators. A de-identified subject ID, COVID-19 status, age in years and sex were almost always included in the sample metadata.

Whole blood was collected in K2EDTA tubes by collaborating institutions according to the institutions' own protocols. For TCRbeta analysis, collaborators shipped samples in one of three forms: frozen whole blood, isolated PBMCs, or DNA extracted from either of those sample types. TCRbeta CDR3 regions were amplified from genomic DNA using the immunoSEQ Assay, a bias-controlled multiplex PCR. The paper's data handling went like this. The number of nucleated cells in each sample was estimated from the amplification of reference gene primers within the assay. Sequence reads were collapsed and filtered to measure the absolute abundance of every unique TCRbeta CDR3 rearrangement. For each sample, productive Simpson clonality was calculated as the square root of Simpson's diversity index across productive rearrangements. As stored in TCRdb, this immuneACCESS dataset retains in-frame rearrangements with V and J assigned. A fraction of the clones does not appear; measured against another copy, unresolved V genes explain less than half of the discrepancy, and the remainder lacks a known reason. V, J and clone size derive from that table, while D and trimming were established from the DNA sequence. The sample table lists roughly 120,000 clones, roughly four fifths of them with a count of one. The ten largest clones capture 9% to 13% of the sample.

Study-wide conclusions, independent of this receptor: Clinical and demographic metadata were provided uncurated, with the amount varying by source and participant.

The trim is 0 bases for V and 0 bases for J, with a gap of 9 bases between the germline ends. The germline V gene specifies LGHNA as CDR1 and YSLEER as CDR2. From the cysteine through the phenylalanine, the CDR3 covers 16 amino acids. Only the CDR3 part of the read is kept: 48 bases, read in frame from the first base. The sequence came from a human donor in a cohort sampled during active COVID-19. This receptor chain uses TRBV4-3 and TRBJ2-1, and the D gene may be TRBD1, 5 bases matching. The material sequenced was peripheral blood. The DNA sequence reads TGCGCCAGCAGCCAAGATCTAGGGGCCTCCTACAATGAGCAGTTCTTC. Translation gives CASSQDLGASYNEQFF.